Detailed here is one T cell receptor beta chain. CDR3 length: 16 residues. Trimming at V came to 5 bases and at J to 8 bases, leaving 12 bases not matched to a gene. The germline V gene has CDR1 SGHAT and CDR2 FQNNGV. The study drew participants aged about 18 to 89 years from 20 to 30 US areas. Cohort placement rested on clinical history that participants reported themselves. Symptom resolution, clearance, or two negative PCRs marked the recovered donors of Cohort 3. Clones were read by immunoSEQ multiplex PCR, and TCRdb kept only the in-frame ones, dropping some. The sample records roughly 150,000 clones, approximately 77% being singletons. The data derive from a study of blood T cell repertoires in COVID-19. Study information: Acute and convalescent COVID-19 samples came from the United States, Italy and Spain.

The clonotype originates from a man in his 60s who had recovered from COVID-19. Sample: PBMCs or T cells enriched from blood (not recorded which). V and J are TRBV11-2 and TRBJ2-1; TRBD2 aligns across 10 bases. This CDR3 is CASSQRITSGVDEQFF. The CDR3 DNA is TGTGCCAGCAGCCAGAGGATTACTAGCGGGGTGGATGAGCAGTTCTTC. The full variable domain, in which reference TRBV11-2 and TRBJ2-1 provide the parts outside the CDR3, is EAGVAQSPRYKIIEKRQSVAFWCNPISGHATLYWYQQILGQGPKLLIQFQNNGVVDDSQLPKDRFSAERLKGVDSTLKIQPAKLEDSAVYLCASSQRITSGVDEQFFGPGTRLTVL.